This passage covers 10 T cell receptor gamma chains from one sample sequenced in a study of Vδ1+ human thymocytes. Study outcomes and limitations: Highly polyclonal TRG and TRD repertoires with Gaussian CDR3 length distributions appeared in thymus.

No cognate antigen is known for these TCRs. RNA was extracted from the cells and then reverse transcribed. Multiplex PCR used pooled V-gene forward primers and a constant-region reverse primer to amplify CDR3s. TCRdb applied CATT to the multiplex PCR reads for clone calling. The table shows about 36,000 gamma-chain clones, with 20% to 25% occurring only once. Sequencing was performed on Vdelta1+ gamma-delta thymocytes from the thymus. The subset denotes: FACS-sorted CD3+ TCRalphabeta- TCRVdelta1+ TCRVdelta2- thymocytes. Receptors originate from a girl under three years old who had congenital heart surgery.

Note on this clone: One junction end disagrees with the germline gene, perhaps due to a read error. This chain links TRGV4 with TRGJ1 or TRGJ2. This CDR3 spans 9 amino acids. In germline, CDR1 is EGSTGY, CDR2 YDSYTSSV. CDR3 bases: TGTGCCACCTGGGATGGGCTGTTTTTT. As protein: CATWDGLFF.

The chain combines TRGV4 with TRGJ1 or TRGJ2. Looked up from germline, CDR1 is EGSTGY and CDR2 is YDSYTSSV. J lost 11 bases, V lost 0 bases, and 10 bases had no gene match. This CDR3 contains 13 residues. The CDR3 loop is CATWDGPQVEKLF. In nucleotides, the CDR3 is TGTGCCACCTGGGATGGGCCTCAAGTGGAGAAACTCTTT.

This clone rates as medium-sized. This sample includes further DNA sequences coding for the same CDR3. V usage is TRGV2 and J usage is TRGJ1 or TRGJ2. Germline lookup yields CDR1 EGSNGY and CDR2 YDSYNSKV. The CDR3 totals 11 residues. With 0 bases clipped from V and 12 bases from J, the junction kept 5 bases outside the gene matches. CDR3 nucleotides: TGTGCCACCTGGGACGGGCCCGGGAAACTCTTT. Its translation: CATWDGPGKLF.

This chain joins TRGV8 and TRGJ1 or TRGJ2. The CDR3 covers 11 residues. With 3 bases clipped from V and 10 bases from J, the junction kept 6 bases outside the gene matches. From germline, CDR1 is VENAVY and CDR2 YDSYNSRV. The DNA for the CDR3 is TGTGCCACCTGGGATTTGAGGAAGAAACTCTTT. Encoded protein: CATWDLRKKLF.

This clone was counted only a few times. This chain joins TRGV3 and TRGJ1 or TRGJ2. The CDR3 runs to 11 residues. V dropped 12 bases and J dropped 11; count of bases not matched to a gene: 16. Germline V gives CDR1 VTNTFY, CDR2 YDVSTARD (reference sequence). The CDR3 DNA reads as TGTGCCGTCGCCCGAAGGCGTCAGAAACTCTTT. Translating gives CAVARRRQKLF.

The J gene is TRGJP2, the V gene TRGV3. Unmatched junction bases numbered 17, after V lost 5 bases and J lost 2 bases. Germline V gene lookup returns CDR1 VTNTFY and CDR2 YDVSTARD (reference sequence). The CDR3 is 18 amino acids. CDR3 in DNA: TGTGCCACCTGGGCCTTATATCGGATAGGGAGTAGTGATTGGATCAAGACGTTT. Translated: CATWALYRIGSSDWIKTF.

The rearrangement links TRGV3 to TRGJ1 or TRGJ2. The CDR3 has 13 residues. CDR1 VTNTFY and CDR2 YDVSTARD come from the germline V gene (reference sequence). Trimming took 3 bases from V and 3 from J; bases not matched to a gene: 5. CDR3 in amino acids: CATWDLLYYKKLF. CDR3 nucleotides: TGTGCCACCTGGGACCTTCTTTATTATAAGAAACTCTTT.

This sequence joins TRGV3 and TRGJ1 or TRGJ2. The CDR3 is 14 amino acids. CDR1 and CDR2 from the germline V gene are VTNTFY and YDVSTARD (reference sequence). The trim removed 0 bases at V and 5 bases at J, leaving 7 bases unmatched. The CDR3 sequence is CATWDRLGDYKKLF. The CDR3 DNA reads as TGTGCCACCTGGGACAGGCTCGGAGATTATAAGAAACTCTTT.

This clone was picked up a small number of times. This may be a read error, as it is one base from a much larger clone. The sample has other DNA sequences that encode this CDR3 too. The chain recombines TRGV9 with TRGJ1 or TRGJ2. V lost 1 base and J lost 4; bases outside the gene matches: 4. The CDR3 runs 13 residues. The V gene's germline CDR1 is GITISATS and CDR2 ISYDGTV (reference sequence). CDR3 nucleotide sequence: TGTGCCTTGTGGGAGGTTCGGTATTATAAGAAACTCTTT. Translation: CALWEVRYYKKLF.

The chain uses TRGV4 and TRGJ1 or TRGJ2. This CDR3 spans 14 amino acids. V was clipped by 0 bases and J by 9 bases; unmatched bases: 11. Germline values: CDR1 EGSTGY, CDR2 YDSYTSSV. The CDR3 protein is CATWDGPQSRKKLF. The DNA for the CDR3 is TGTGCCACCTGGGATGGGCCGCAAAGCCGTAAGAAACTCTTT.